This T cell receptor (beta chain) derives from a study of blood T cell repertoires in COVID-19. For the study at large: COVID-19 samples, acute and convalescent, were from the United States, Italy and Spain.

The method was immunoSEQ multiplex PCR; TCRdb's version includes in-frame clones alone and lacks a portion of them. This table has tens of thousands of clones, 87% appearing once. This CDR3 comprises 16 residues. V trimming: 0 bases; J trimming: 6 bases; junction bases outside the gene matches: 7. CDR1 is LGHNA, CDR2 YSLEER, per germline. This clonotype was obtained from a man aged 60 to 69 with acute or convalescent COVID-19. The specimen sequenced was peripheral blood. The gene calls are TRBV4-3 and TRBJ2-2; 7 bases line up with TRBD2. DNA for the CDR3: TGCGCCAGCAGCCAAGATCGGGGAGGGATTGCCGGGGAGCTGTTTTTT. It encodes CASSQDRGGIAGELFF.